The source of this T cell receptor (beta chain) is a study of Ad26.COV2.S vaccination and SARS-CoV-2 variants. The treatment is: roughly 19 received Ad26.COV2.S at low or high dose, single or two shots; roughly 5 received placebo; per-sample allocation not given. Sample collection was performed on day 63 after the first vaccine or placebo injection. Some clones are missing from TCRdb's copy, which holds only in-frame ones; the method was immunoSEQ multiplex PCR. The table shows roughly 250,000 clones, with around nine tenths occurring only once. This CDR3 contains 15 residues. With 5 bases clipped from V and 2 bases from J, the junction kept 6 bases outside the gene matches. Germline V gene data show CDR1 as SGHRS and CDR2 as YFSETQ.

This sequence was found in a person aged 18-65 years who received the Ad26.COV2.S COVID-19 vaccine or a placebo. Material: peripheral blood, obtained in a trial of Ad26.COV2.S vaccine versus placebo. This chain uses TRBV5-1 with TRBJ2-3; TRBD2 matches at 9 bases. The chain's CDR3 is CASRWASGTTDTQYF. CDR3 bases: TGCGCCAGCAGATGGGCTAGCGGGACCACAGATACGCAGTATTTT.